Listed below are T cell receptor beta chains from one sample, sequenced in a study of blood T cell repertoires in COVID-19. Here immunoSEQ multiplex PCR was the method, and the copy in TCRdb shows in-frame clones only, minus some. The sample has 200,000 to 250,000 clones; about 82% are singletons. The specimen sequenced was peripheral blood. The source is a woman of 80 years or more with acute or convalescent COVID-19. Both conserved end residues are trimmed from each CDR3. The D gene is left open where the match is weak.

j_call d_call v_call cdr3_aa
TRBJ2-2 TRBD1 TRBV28 ASSRGRATGELF
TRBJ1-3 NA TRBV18 ASSARGSSGNTIY
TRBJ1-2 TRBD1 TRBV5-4 ASSFQGAPGGYT
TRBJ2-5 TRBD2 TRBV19 ASSTSSGSSETQY
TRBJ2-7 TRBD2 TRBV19 ASSTSSGGYEQY
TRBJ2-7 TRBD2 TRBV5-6 ASTPGLAAYEQY
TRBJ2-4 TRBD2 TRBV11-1 ASSGPGGDIQY
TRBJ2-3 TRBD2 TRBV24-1 ATSDLRGGADTQY
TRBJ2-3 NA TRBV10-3 AISGDSASTDTQY
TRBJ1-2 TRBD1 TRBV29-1 SVQFGSGQGITINYGYT
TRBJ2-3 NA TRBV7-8 ASSLVQTDTQY
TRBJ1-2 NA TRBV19 ASSSGLSGTRGYT
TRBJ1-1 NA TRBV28 ASTMGGAWGTEAF
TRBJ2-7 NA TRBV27 ASSFRVGYEQY
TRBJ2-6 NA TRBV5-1 ASSLAGSALLSGANVLT
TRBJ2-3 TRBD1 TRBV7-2 AEGGRSTDTQY
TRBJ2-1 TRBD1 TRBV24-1 ATSVISYRGNEQF
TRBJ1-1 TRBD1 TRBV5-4 ASRSGQGAMNTEAF
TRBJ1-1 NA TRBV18 ASSPPTANTEAF
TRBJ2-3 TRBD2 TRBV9 ASSVDGLAGDTQY
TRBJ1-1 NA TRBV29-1 SVYGGLNTEAF
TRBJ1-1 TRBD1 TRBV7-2 ASSLQGQLNTEAF
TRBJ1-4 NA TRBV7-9 ASSLPGAGSGEKLF
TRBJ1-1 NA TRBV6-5 ASSKSGIPAEAF
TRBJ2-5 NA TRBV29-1 SVEAGETQY
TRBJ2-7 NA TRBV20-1 SFGQTYEQY
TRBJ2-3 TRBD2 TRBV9 ASSGGLAGGSDTQY
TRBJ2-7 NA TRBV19 ASSPLRTSGEQY
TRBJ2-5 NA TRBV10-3 ATTQGVFGETQY
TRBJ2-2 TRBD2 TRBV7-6 ASSLTSGRTNTGELF
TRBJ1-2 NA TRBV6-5 ASNHRNANYGYT
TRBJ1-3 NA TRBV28 ASSLKSGQQHSRNTIY
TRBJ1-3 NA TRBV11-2 ASSLVGHSGNTIY
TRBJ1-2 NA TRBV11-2 ASSSPAGFDGYT
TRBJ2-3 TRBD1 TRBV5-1 ASSTGQERATQY
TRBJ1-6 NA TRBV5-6 ASSLGQGLSPLH
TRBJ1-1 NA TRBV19 ASSIATEAF
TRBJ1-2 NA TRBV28 ATSAAGRREGYT
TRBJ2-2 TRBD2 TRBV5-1 ASSSGGPTTGELF
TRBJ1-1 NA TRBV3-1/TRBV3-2 ASSPQVGRVTEAF
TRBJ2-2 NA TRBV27 ASRPTVPGELF
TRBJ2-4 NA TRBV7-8 ASSSQGLAKNIQY
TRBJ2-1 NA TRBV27 ASSLSGGGGLYNEQF
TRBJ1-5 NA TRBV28 ASSLPGSINQPQH
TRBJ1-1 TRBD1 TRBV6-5 ATLRVRGTEAF
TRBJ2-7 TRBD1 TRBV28 ASTPFETGTYEQY
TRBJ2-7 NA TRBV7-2 ASSLNRAYSYEQY
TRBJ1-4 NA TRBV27 ASSRGERVNEKLF
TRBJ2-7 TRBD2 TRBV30 AWRKRDSYEQY
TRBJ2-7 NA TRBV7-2 ASSSGGRWSNEQY
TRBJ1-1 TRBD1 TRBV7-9 ASSLEGQGSTEAF
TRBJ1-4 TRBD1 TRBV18 ASSPRDREKLF
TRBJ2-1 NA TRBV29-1 STLRGNEQF
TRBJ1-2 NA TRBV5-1 ASSLGGGHYGYT